This TCR beta chain was recovered during a study of cytomegalovirus exposure and HLA in healthy donors. Germline assignment: CDR1 SGHRS and CDR2 YFSETQ. The CDR3 is 15 amino acids. V trimming: 5 bases; J trimming: 4 bases; junction bases outside the gene matches: 5. The PCR used 60 Vbeta and 13 Jbeta primers. Assay: immunoSEQ multiplex PCR; the TCRdb copy retains only in-frame clones and omits some. The table has approximately 200,000 clones, about 81% seen once. The specimen was PBMCs. This TCR derives from a woman aged 18 to 35 in good health and CMV-seropositive. The chain carries TRBV5-1 and TRBJ2-2; 10 bases map to TRBD2. The CDR3 nucleotides are TGCGCCAGCAGGAGCGGGGGGGCAGGCACCGGGGAGCTGTTTTTT. It is translated as CASRSGGAGTGELFF.